This TCR beta chain was sequenced for a study of cytomegalovirus exposure and HLA in healthy donors. Donors consisted of healthy bone marrow donors. PCR was performed using 60 Vbeta and 13 Jbeta primers. Libraries were prepared by immunoSEQ multiplex PCR; TCRdb keeps only in-frame clonotypes and omits some of them. The profile shows 100,000 to 120,000 clones, roughly 80% of them singletons. The CDR3 sequence is 15 residues long. Sequenced input: PBMCs. This clonotype was sampled from a man younger than 40 in good health and CMV-seropositive. This rearrangement joins TRBV21-1 to TRBJ2-3; the tabulated D call, TRBD2, remains unverified against the DNA. TRBV21-1 is described as a pseudogene. DNA for the CDR3: TGTGCCAGCAGCAAAGATGTGGAGGGTCGGGATACGCAGTATTTT. Translating gives CASSKDVEGRDTQYF.